The 10 T cell receptor beta chains reported below all come from one sample, sequenced in a study of T cells after yellow fever vaccination. TCRdb recomputed calls from the 5' RACE reads with MiXCR, one row per CDR3 protein. Of a few hundred thousand distinct CDR3 sequences listed, around a sixth are singletons. The sample here was PBMCs, taken before the yellow fever booster vaccination. These TCRs come from a man between 18 and 35 years old who received the YFV17D yellow fever vaccine.

This rearrangement joins TRBV12-5 to TRBJ2-3; perhaps TRBD2 as D (6 bases). Trimming cost V 1 base and J 8 bases, with 13 bases left between them. The V gene's germline CDR1 is LGHNT and CDR2 FRNRAP. The CDR3 has 14 residues. CDR3 region: CASGLAGLGGTQYF. The CDR3 nucleotides are TGTGCTAGTGGTTTGGCGGGGCTCGGGGGTACGCAGTATTTT.

The chain uses TRBV20-1 and TRBJ2-1; 8 bases are a match to TRBD2. CDR1 is DFQATT, CDR2 SNEGSKA, per germline (reference sequence). Germline trimming cut 3 bases from V and 6 bases from J; bases unmatched to any gene: 7. The CDR3 extends over 14 amino acids. The CDR3 protein is CSARSSAGANEQFF. CDR3 coding DNA: TGCAGTGCTAGGAGTTCAGCGGGGGCCAATGAGCAGTTCTTC.

The chain employs TRBV5-1 and TRBJ2-1; D remains unclear. The length of the CDR3 is 15 residues. CDR1 is SGHRS, CDR2 YFSETQ, per germline. V lost 4 bases and J 0 bases, leaving 11 bases between the germline ends. CDR3: CASSQDTGSYNEQFF. CDR3 DNA: TGCGCCAGCAGCCAAGACACTGGCTCCTACAATGAGCAGTTCTTC.

The chain uses TRBV7-8 and TRBJ1-6; tentative D call: TRBD1 (5 bases). Per germline, CDR1 SGHVS and CDR2 FQNEAQ. CDR3 length: 14 amino acids. V lost 1 base, J lost 8 bases, and 9 bases lay in between. CDR3 sequence reads: CASSLVDRDSPLHF. In DNA, the CDR3 is TGTGCCAGCAGCTTAGTAGACAGAGATTCACCCCTCCACTTT.

This clonotype was picked up a small number of times. The V call is TRBV5-5, the J call TRBJ2-5; 8 nucleotides agree with TRBD2. The J segment lost 1 base and the V segment lost 1 base, leaving 6 bases of the junction unmatched. There are 16 residues in the CDR3. Per germline, CDR1 SGHKS and CDR2 YYEKEE (reference sequence). The DNA for the CDR3 is TGTGCCAGCAGCTTGCCGGCAGGGACTAGCCAAGAGACCCAGTACTTC. Its translation is CASSLPAGTSQETQYF.

The V gene is TRBV20-1, the J gene TRBJ2-1; 11 bases fit TRBD2. V was pared by 3 bases and J by 9 bases, with 7 bases of the junction left unmatched. Germline V gene lookup returns CDR1 DFQATT and CDR2 SNEGSKA (reference sequence). The CDR3 runs to 14 residues. The CDR3 DNA reads TGCAGTGCTAGGGGGGGACTAGCGGCGGCTGAGCAGTTCTTC. Translated: CSARGGLAAAEQFF.

The chain links TRBV10-3 to TRBJ2-3, with D possibly being TRBD2 (7 bases). Germline CDR1 reads ENHRY; CDR2 reads SYGVKD. Trimming pared 10 bases from V and 2 bases from J, leaving 19 bases between. This CDR3 has 15 amino acids. CDR3 nucleotides: TGTGCCACCCAATTGACGGGGGGCTCCACAGATACGCAGTATTTT. Its protein is CATQLTGGSTDTQYF.

J is TRBJ2-5 and V is TRBV24-1; perhaps TRBD1 as D (6 bases). CDR1 and CDR2 from the germline V gene are KGHDR and SFDVKD. The CDR3 extends over 13 amino acids. Trimming pared 9 bases from V and 2 bases from J, leaving 12 bases between. The CDR3 sequence: CATEGHSQETQYF. CDR3 DNA sequence: TGTGCCACCGAGGGACATTCACAAGAGACCCAGTACTTC.

This clonotype was picked up a small number of times. The genes are TRBV6-2 or TRBV6-3 and TRBJ2-7, with TRBD1 identical over 9 bases. The germline V gene encodes CDR1 MNHEY and CDR2 SVGEGT. This CDR3 has 16 residues. J was trimmed by 4 bases and V by 4 bases; bases with no gene match: 11. The CDR3 here is CASSSAGTGSGYEQYV. The CDR3 coding sequence is TGTGCCAGCAGTTCCGCCGGGACAGGGTCTGGTTACGAGCAGTACGTC.

This clonotype was found a few times. The chain carries TRBV4-2 and TRBJ2-7; TRBD1 aligns across 11 bases. The germline V gene has CDR1 LGHNA and CDR2 YNFKEQ. The CDR3 loop spans 14 amino acids. Trimming removed 3 bases from V and 6 bases from J; junction bases left unmatched: 4. This CDR3 is CASSQLGTGGEQYF. CDR3 DNA sequence: TGTGCCAGCAGCCAGCTCGGGACAGGGGGCGAGCAGTACTTC.